The rows below give T cell receptor beta chains drawn from one sample of a study of blood T cell repertoires in COVID-19. TCRdb's copy holds only in-frame clones and misses some; the assay was immunoSEQ multiplex PCR. The sample has under 60,000 clones; 85% to 95% are singletons. Sequencing was done on a sample of peripheral blood. These receptors originate from a man in his forties or fifties with acute or convalescent COVID-19. CDR3s include the opening cysteine and the closing phenylalanine or tryptophan. A D gene is named only where the DNA matches it firmly. Clone size appears in some rows only: once, few, many, or a class for an expanded clone.

>TRBV5-6|15|TRBJ2-1|NA|NA
TGTGCCAGCAGCCCCCGGGATCAGAGCTACAATGAGCAGTTCTTC
CASSPRDQSYNEQFF
>TRBV3-1/TRBV3-2|15|TRBJ1-1|few|NA
TGTGCCAGCAGCCCCCCGACCGGGACTGGCACTGAAGCTTTCTTT
CASSPPTGTGTEAFF
>TRBV9|15|TRBJ2-3|NA|TRBD1
TGTGCCAGCAGCGAAACCGGGACAGGGGGAGATACGCAGTATTTT
CASSETGTGGDTQYF
>TRBV5-1|15|TRBJ1-4|NA|TRBD1
TGCGCCAGCAGCTTGGGGGACAGGGCTAATGAAAAACTGTTTTTT
CASSLGDRANEKLFF
>TRBV28|14|TRBJ2-1|few|TRBD1
TGTGCCAGCAGTTCGACCGGGACAGGGGAAGAGCAGTTCTTC
CASSSTGTGEEQFF
>TRBV5-1|14|TRBJ1-2|NA|NA
TGCGCCAGCAGCTTGGCCGTCGGGGAGGCTGGCTACACCTTC
CASSLAVGEAGYTF
>TRBV5-5|14|TRBJ1-1|NA|NA
TGTGCCAGCAGCTTGGACAGGGTAAACACTGAAGCTTTCTTT
CASSLDRVNTEAFF
>TRBV19|13|TRBJ2-1|NA|TRBD1
TGTGCCAGTAGTGGGACAGGGCTCAATGAGCAGTTCTTC
CASSGTGLNEQFF
>TRBV30|14|TRBJ1-5|NA|TRBD1
TGTGCCTGGAGCCCGGGACAGGGATACCAGCCCCAGCATTTT
CAWSPGQGYQPQHF
>TRBV5-1|12|TRBJ1-2|NA|NA
TGCGCCAGCAGCCGGGGAGACCCTGGCTACACCTTC
CASSRGDPGYTF
>TRBV24-1|14|TRBJ2-5|once|NA
TGTGCCACCAGTTCTCCAGCGAACCAAGAGACCCAGTACTTC
CATSSPANQETQYF
>TRBV9|15|TRBJ2-2|NA|NA
TGTGCCAGCAATTCTGGGGAGAGTTTTACCGGGGAGCTGTTTTTT
CASNSGESFTGELFF
>TRBV19|13|TRBJ2-7|NA|TRBD2
TGTGCCAGTAGAGTCGCTAGCGGGAGCGAGCAGTACTTC
CASRVASGSEQYF
>TRBV4-1|17|TRBJ2-2|NA|NA
TGCGCCAGCACCCATACCTCCGGGATCTCGGACACCGGGGAGCTGTTTTTT
CASTHTSGISDTGELFF
>TRBV9|15|TRBJ2-7|NA|TRBD2
TGTGCCAGCAGCGTGGCTAGCGGGGAACTGTACGAGCAGTACTTC
CASSVASGELYEQYF
>TRBV7-6|19|TRBJ1-3|NA|TRBD1
TGTGCCAGCAGCTTGAAACCGGTATCCTGGGGACAGGGAGGAAACACCATATATTTT
CASSLKPVSWGQGGNTIYF
>TRBV28|15|TRBJ2-5|NA|NA
TGTGCCAGCAGTTTAATAGCAGAGTACCAAGAGACCCAGTACTTC
CASSLIAEYQETQYF
>TRBV3-1/TRBV3-2|13|TRBJ1-3|NA|NA
TGTGCCAGCCAACCTAACAGGGGAAACACCATATATTTT
CASQPNRGNTIYF
>TRBV19|13|TRBJ2-5|NA|TRBD2
TGTGCCACTAGCGGGAGTATTGGAGAGACCCAGTACTTC
CATSGSIGETQYF
>TRBV5-6|16|TRBJ1-6|NA|TRBD1
TGTGCCAGCAGCTTGGTAGACGGACAGGGGAATTCACCCCTCCACTTT
CASSLVDGQGNSPLHF
>TRBV6-6|11|TRBJ1-1|NA|TRBD1
TGTGCCAGCAGGACAGGGTCGCGAGCTTTCTTT
CASRTGSRAFF
>TRBV3-1/TRBV3-2|13|TRBJ1-2|NA|NA
TGTGCCAGCAGCCAAGACTTTAACTATGGCTACACCTTC
CASSQDFNYGYTF
>TRBV5-5|14|TRBJ2-2|once|NA
TGTGCCAGCAGCTTGACAGGTGGCACCGGGGAGCTGTTTTTT
CASSLTGGTGELFF
>TRBV7-8|15|TRBJ2-7|NA|TRBD2
TGTGCCAGCAGCCTACCGTCGAGGGAGCGGGAGCGGCAGTACTTC
CASSLPSRERERQYF
>TRBV7-2|17|TRBJ2-1|NA|TRBD1
TGTGCCAGCAGCTACGACAGGGCCAGCAGCTCCTACAATGAGCAGTTCTTC
CASSYDRASSSYNEQFF
>TRBV19|14|TRBJ2-2|once|NA
TGTGCCAGTAGTCCAGGGGCAATAGACGGGGAGCTGTTTTTT
CASSPGAIDGELFF
>TRBV3-1/TRBV3-2|15|TRBJ1-4|NA|TRBD1
TGTGCCAGCAGCCTCTGGACAGGGTGTGGTGAAAAACTGTTTTTT
CASSLWTGCGEKLFF
>TRBV5-6|14|TRBJ2-7|NA|TRBD1
TGTGCCAGCAGCTCCGGGACAGGGGGCAACGAGCAGTACTTC
CASSSGTGGNEQYF
>TRBV7-9|12|TRBJ1-3|NA|NA
TGTGCCAGCAGCTTCATCGGAAACACCATATATTTT
CASSFIGNTIYF
>TRBV19|17|TRBJ2-1|NA|TRBD2
TGTGCCAGTAGTATAGACGGACTAGCGGGGCCCTACAATGAGCAGTTCTTC
CASSIDGLAGPYNEQFF